Each of the 20 T cell receptor beta chains below was sequenced from the same sample in a study of blood T cell repertoires in COVID-19. Produced via immunoSEQ multiplex PCR; TCRdb's table is partial and in-frame only. Seen here are 160,000 or so clones, approximately 84% observed once, and the top ten hold approximately 5.1%. The sequenced sample consisted of PBMCs or T cells enriched from blood (not recorded which). These receptors all stem from a woman in her thirties or forties with acute COVID-19.

The chain uses TRBV5-1 and TRBJ1-1, with a weak D call TRBD1 (6 bases). Germline CDR1 reads SGHRS; CDR2 reads YFSETQ. The V and J ends lost 4 bases and 7 bases respectively, with 11 bases between them. CDR3 length: 12 residues. CDR3 loop: CASSPGTNEAFF. CDR3 DNA: TGCGCCAGCAGCCCCGGGACAAATGAAGCTTTCTTT. The full variable domain, rest sourced from reference TRBV5-1 and TRBJ1-1, is KAGVTQTPRYLIKTRGQQVTLSCSPISGHRSVSWYQQTPGQGLQFLFEYFSETQRNKGNFPGRFSGRQFSNSRSEMNVSTLELGDSALYLCASSPGTNEAFFGQGTRLTVV.

The chain couples TRBV24-1 to TRBJ2-1; 10 nucleotides line up with TRBD2. Germline-derived CDR1 and CDR2 are KGHDR and SFDVKD. V lost 3 bases to trimming and J lost 11 bases; unmatched junction nucleotides: 9. The CDR3 consists of 15 residues. In nucleotides, the CDR3 is TGTGCCACCAGTGATGGAAGGACTAGCGGATTAAAGCAGTTCTTC. Translating gives CATSDGRTSGLKQFF.

The CDR3 spells CSVEGTEVWETQYF. Written as DNA, the CDR3 is TGCAGCGTTGAGGGGACAGAAGTTTGGGAGACCCAGTACTTC. The chain employs TRBV29-1 and TRBJ2-5, with 7 bases fitting TRBD1. This CDR3 has 14 residues. The V gene end was trimmed by 3 bases and the J gene end by 5 bases; junction bases not matched to a gene: 9. Germline lookup yields CDR1 SQVTM and CDR2 ANQGSEA. The full variable domain, with the rest looked up from reference TRBV29-1 and TRBJ2-5, is SAVISQKPSRDICQRGTSLTIQCQVDSQVTMMFWYRQQPGQSLTLIATANQGSEATYESGFVIDKFPISRPNLTFSTLTVSNMSPEDSSIYLCSVEGTEVWETQYFGPGTRLLVL.

This chain joins TRBV2 and TRBJ2-5; D may be TRBD2 (6 bases). V shed 4 bases and J shed 4 bases, with 16 bases lying between them. Germline loops: CDR1 SNHLY, CDR2 FYNNEI. The CDR3 is 15 residues long. This CDR3 reads CASSGLGAGLETQYF. The CDR3 DNA reads as TGTGCCAGCAGTGGCCTCGGAGCGGGCTTAGAGACCCAGTACTTC.

The DNA of the CDR3 is TGTGCCAGCAGCCCCGAGACAGGGAAGAACACTGAAGCTTTCTTT. Protein sequence: CASSPETGKNTEAFF. The V and J genes are TRBV4-2 and TRBJ1-1; TRBD1 matches at 7 bases. V gave up 4 bases and J gave up 1 base; unmatched junction bases: 6. Germline CDR1 LGHNA, CDR2 YNFKEQ. The CDR3 has 15 residues.

V gene TRBV27 combines with J gene TRBJ2-1; 11 nucleotides match TRBD2. With 6 bases clipped from V and 4 bases from J, the junction kept 8 bases outside the gene matches. The CDR3 length is 16 residues. Germline-derived CDR1 and CDR2 are MNHEY and SMNVEV (reference sequence). This CDR3 is CASRTSGTSGYNEQFF. DNA for the CDR3: TGTGCCAGCAGGACCAGCGGGACTAGCGGTTACAATGAGCAGTTCTTC.

This clone was picked up a small number of times. The V gene is TRBV12-5, the J gene TRBJ1-1; no clear D gene. Per the germline V gene, CDR1 is LGHNT and CDR2 is FRNRAP. V was trimmed by 4 bases and J by 7 bases, leaving 10 bases between them. This CDR3 spans 12 amino acids. The CDR3 sequence: CASGSEGGEAFF. In nucleotides, the CDR3 is TGTGCTAGTGGTTCGGAAGGAGGTGAAGCTTTCTTT.

This CDR3 is CASSSSGFYNEQFF. The CDR3 nucleotides read TGTGCCAGCAGCTCTAGCGGGTTCTACAATGAGCAGTTCTTC. The chain carries TRBV7-8 and TRBJ2-1, with 8 bases fitting TRBD2. Unmatched junction bases numbered 2, after V lost 4 bases and J lost 3 bases. From germline, CDR1 is SGHVS and CDR2 FQNEAQ. The CDR3 contains 14 residues.

This rearrangement joins TRBV9 to TRBJ2-5, with TRBD1 identical over 9 bases. The V gene's germline CDR1 is SGDLS and CDR2 YYNGEE. J lost 4 bases, V lost 0 bases, and 4 bases had no gene match. The CDR3 sequence is 15 residues long. DNA of the CDR3: TGTGCCAGCAGCGTAGGGGACAGGGTGAGAGAGACCCAGTACTTC. Translated, it gives CASSVGDRVRETQYF.

This sequence joins TRBV18 and TRBJ1-2; TRBD1 is a possible D gene (5 bases). This CDR3 is built from 15 residues. Germline V gene sequence: CDR1 KGHSH, CDR2 LQKENI. Between the trimmed V and J ends, which lost 3 bases and 4 bases, there was a span of 15 bases. Here the CDR3 reads CASSPNNGGSYGYTF. The CDR3 DNA reads as TGTGCCAGCTCACCTAACAACGGGGGGAGCTATGGCTACACCTTC.

This clone was observed a handful of times. The genes are TRBV7-2 and TRBJ2-2, with TRBD2 identical over 7 bases. The CDR3 has 13 amino acids. The junction had 4 bases not matched to a gene; V was cut back by 8 bases and J by 4 bases. CDR1 is SGHTA, CDR2 FQGNSA, per germline. CDR3 nucleotides: TGTGCCAGCGGCGGGAGCGTCACCGGGGAGCTGTTTTTT. Protein product: CASGGSVTGELFF.

The gene calls are TRBV29-1 and TRBJ1-1, with TRBD1 identical over 7 bases. The junction had 10 bases not matched to a gene; V was cut back by 4 bases and J by 5 bases. Germline CDR1 and CDR2: SQVTM and ANQGSEA. This CDR3 is built from 14 residues. The CDR3 nucleotides read TGCAGCGTTGTTTTTTTTGGCAGGGGGACTGAAGCTTTCTTT. Translation: CSVVFFGRGTEAFF.

The V call is TRBV24-1, the J call TRBJ2-3; D gene unclear. This CDR3 region has 12 residues. V was pared by 9 bases and J by 0 bases, with 6 bases between. Per germline, CDR1 KGHDR and CDR2 SFDVKD. The CDR3, as DNA: TGTGCCACCTCACAGAGCACAGATACGCAGTATTTT. Residues: CATSQSTDTQYF.

J is TRBJ1-2 and V is TRBV9; TRBD1 is a possible D gene (5 bases). Germline CDR1 reads SGDLS; CDR2 reads YYNGEE. This CDR3 is built from 15 residues. V lost 2 bases to trimming and J lost 0 bases, with 11 bases between them. This CDR3 is CASSVTDTTNYGYTF. Here the CDR3 DNA reads TGTGCCAGCAGCGTGACAGACACAACTAACTATGGCTACACCTTC.

CDR3 sequence (DNA): TGTGCCAGCAGTCCCGGGGGGGTCGGGGTAAACATTCAGTACTTC. Protein sequence: CASSPGGVGVNIQYF. The chain couples TRBV6-5 to TRBJ2-4; TRBD2 agrees at 8 bases. The CDR3 loop spans 15 amino acids. The germline gives CDR1 MNHEY, CDR2 SVGAGI. J gave up 6 bases and V 5 bases, and 9 bases lay outside the gene matches.

This chain joins TRBV9 and TRBJ2-7; tentative D call: TRBD1 (6 bases). Between the trimmed V and J ends, which lost 0 bases and 5 bases, there was a span of 15 bases. Germline-derived CDR1 and CDR2 are SGDLS and YYNGEE. The length of the CDR3 is 15 residues. The CDR3 sequence: CASSVGGQGIHEQYF. CDR3 DNA sequence: TGTGCCAGCAGCGTAGGGGGGCAGGGGATCCACGAGCAGTACTTC.

J is TRBJ2-1 and V is TRBV27; 16 nucleotides match TRBD2. CDR1 MNHEY and CDR2 SMNVEV come from the germline V gene (reference sequence). The CDR3 consists of 15 residues. V lost 5 bases to trimming and J lost 10 bases; unmatched junction nucleotides: 5. The CDR3 DNA sequence: TGTGCCAGCAGTCTAGGGACTAGCGGGAGGGGAGAGCAGTTCTTC. It specifies CASSLGTSGRGEQFF.

This chain connects TRBV28 to TRBJ1-2; D is possibly TRBD1 (5 bases). V was clipped by 1 base and J by 1 base, with 13 bases between them. The CDR3 has 16 residues. Per germline, CDR1 MDHEN and CDR2 SYDVKM. The CDR3 region is CASSLYWADSNYGYTF. The CDR3 DNA sequence: TGTGCCAGCAGTTTATACTGGGCCGACAGTAACTATGGCTACACCTTC.

This sequence joins TRBV2 and TRBJ1-6; D possibly corresponds to TRBD1 (6 bases). CDR1 is SNHLY and CDR2 is FYNNEI in the germline V gene. The V end was cut by 5 bases, the J end by 11 bases, with 22 bases between. The CDR3 totals 16 residues. The CDR3, as DNA: TGTGCCAGCAGTTTGACGGACAGCTCCCCTCGGGCACCCCTCCACTTT. Encoded protein: CASSLTDSSPRAPLHF.

As to this clone: Other DNA sequences in this sample translate to the same CDR3. The chain recombines TRBV5-8 with TRBJ1-2; 7 bases match TRBD1. The CDR3 is 14 amino acids. CDR1 and CDR2 (germline): SGHTS, YDEGEE. With 4 bases clipped from V and 5 bases from J, the junction kept 8 bases outside the gene matches. As DNA, the CDR3 is TGTGCCAGCAGCCGCGGACAGGAAGGTTATGGCTACACCTTC. Translation: CASSRGQEGYGYTF.